The T cell receptor (beta chain) described here comes from a study of blood T cells in healthy people across ages. The V gene's germline CDR1 is MNHNS and CDR2 SASEGT. The CDR3 runs 15 residues. Study conclusions and caveats: In the absence of known donor CMV status, changes in expanded clonotypes were possibly confounded.

On this clonotype itself: Its antigen is currently unknown. One end of the junction varies from germline; a read error may be responsible.

Primers used in a second PCR of roughly 6 to 12 cycles were a sample-barcoded 5' primer and a J-beta primer mix. There were at least 2.5 million CDR3-containing paired-end reads obtained from each sample. TCRdb fed the 5' RACE reads into MiXCR, producing one record per CDR3 protein. The sample carries under 2 million distinct CDR3 sequences, approximately 32% recorded once. No fewer than 6 million PBMCs went into each sample. V and J are TRBV6-1 and TRBJ2-1; a possible D gene is TRBD2 (5 bases). The sequence derives from a woman between 25 and 40 years old in good health. Sample: blood. The CDR3 DNA follows: TGTGCCAGCAGTGGGAGCGAGGGCCCCTACAATGAGCAGTTATTC. This codes for CASSGSEGPYNEQLF.